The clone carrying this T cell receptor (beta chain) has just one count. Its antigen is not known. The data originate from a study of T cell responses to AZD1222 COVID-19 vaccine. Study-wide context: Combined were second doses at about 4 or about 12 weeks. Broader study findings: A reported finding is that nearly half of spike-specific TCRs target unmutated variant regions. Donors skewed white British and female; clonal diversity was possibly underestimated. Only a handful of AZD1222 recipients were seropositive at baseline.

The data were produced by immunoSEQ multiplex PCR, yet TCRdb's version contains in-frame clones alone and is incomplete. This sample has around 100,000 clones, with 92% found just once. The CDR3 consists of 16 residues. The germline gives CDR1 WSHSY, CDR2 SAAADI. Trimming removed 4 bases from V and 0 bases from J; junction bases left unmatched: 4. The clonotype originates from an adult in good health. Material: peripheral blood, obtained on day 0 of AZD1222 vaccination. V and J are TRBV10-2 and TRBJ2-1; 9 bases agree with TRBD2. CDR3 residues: CASSALAGSSYNEQFF. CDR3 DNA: TGCGCCAGCAGTGCCCTAGCGGGAAGCTCCTACAATGAGCAGTTCTTC.